The entry below describes one T cell receptor beta chain. Its antigen has not been determined. No much larger clonotype is one base removed from it; base qualities were not supplied. The library was generated by 5' RACE. TCRdb names Illumina HiSeq 2000 as the instrument used. Template switching added a universal primer binding site, and the final cDNA carried a unique molecular identifier that allowed TCR cDNA molecules to be counted accurately. First-strand cDNA for TCR alpha and beta chains was synthesized from specific primers in the conserved constant-segment region. Each cDNA library was double barcoded, with a SMART-Mk sample barcode plus Illumina barcodes, to control for contamination. TruSeq adapter sequences along with Illumina sample barcodes were introduced in two successive PCR steps. Sequencing of the TCR alpha and beta cDNA libraries was done on the Illumina HiSeq platform using custom primers. On the study's bioinformatics: Unique molecular identifiers were extracted from raw reads with MiGEC, and CDR3 positions were determined with MiXCR. For each individual, recombination models were inferred using an EM algorithm with the repgenHMM and IGoR tools. Shared clonotype analysis was performed with the tcR package in R, normalizing sharing by the product of cloneset sizes. Out-of-frame nonproductive sequences were analyzed to study raw recombination free of thymic and clonal selection effects. Using fastp trimming at Q25 and MiXCR clonotype assembly, TCRdb reanalyzed the public sequencing data and kept in-frame beta chains. One record per CDR3 amino acid sequence lists the most common genes and DNA. None of the V and J calls come from the authors' own analysis; TCRdb made them. Here the sample has about 100,000 distinct CDR3 sequences; 4.5% to 6.5% occur a single time. The ten largest clones take up roughly 12% of the sample.

The data are from a study of identical twins (dated by TCRdb to the mid-2010s). Turning to the overall study: TCR alpha and beta repertoires from monozygotic twins, unrelated adults of various ages and cord blood were deep-sequenced to test whether fetal clonotypes persist. To rule out contamination, replicate twin experiments were performed at different times with different library preparation protocols. Findings and caveats that apply to the study as a whole: Fewer insertions were carried by abundant cord blood beta clonotypes; a weaker similar trend was observed in young adult naive repertoires, while no such trend was observed in memory repertoires. Because the same donors could not be followed over many years, the conclusions relied on cross-sectional statistical analysis. Compared with coincidental sharing between unrelated individuals, an excess of low generation-probability sequences was observed among out-of-frame TCR alpha sequences shared between twins. Invariant T cells such as MAIT and iNKT could partly confound zero-insertion analyses, although diverse VJ usage argued against such confounding for most clonotypes. A weaker excess of twin sharing was found in beta out-of-frame sequences because the signal-to-noise ratio was lowered by fewer shared sequences. In monozygotic twins, out-of-frame TCR alpha sharing was systematically underestimated by recombination models, although the models agreed with sharing between unrelated individuals.

Every donor was a healthy Caucasian. Miltenyi CD45RO+ enrichment and human naive T-cell isolation kits were used to isolate memory (CD45RO+) and naive T cells from PBMC. Sequencing was carried out using memory T cells sorted from blood. Sample cell subset or site, as interpreted from the label and publication: CD45RO+ enriched T cells. The receptor was derived from a woman in her forties or fifties in good health.

The nucleotide sequence is TGTGCCACCAGTGATTCACAGGGGAGCTCCTACAATGAGCAGTTCTTC. It encodes CATSDSQGSSYNEQFF. The rearrangement joined TRBV24-1 to TRBJ2-1; TRBD1 fits 7 bases in the junction. Ends trimmed: V by 2 bases, J by 0 bases; bases unmatched to a gene: 3. The germline V gene encodes CDR1 KGHDR and CDR2 SFDVKD. The CDR3 runs 16 residues from the cysteine to the phenylalanine. Left in the record is the CDR3 DNA by itself, 48 bases read in frame from the first base.